The 15 T cell receptor beta chains given below trace back to one sample, sequenced in a study of blood T cell repertoires in COVID-19. TCRdb's copy holds only in-frame clones and misses some; the assay was immunoSEQ multiplex PCR. Of some 250,000 clones listed, approximately 85% are singletons. Source material: peripheral blood. Receptors originate from a human donor in a cohort sampled during active COVID-19.

This clone was picked up one time. The chain employs TRBV18 and TRBJ2-7; D perhaps matches TRBD1 (6 bases). The germline gives CDR1 KGHSH, CDR2 LQKENI. The CDR3 spans 15 residues. Deletions cut 2 bases from V and 6 bases from J, with 17 bases between. CDR3 sequence (DNA): TGTGCCAGCTCACCAAAAACAGGGTTGGGGCTCGAGCAGTACTTC. Its protein is CASSPKTGLGLEQYF.

This rearrangement joins TRBV12-3 or TRBV12-4 to TRBJ2-1; D perhaps matches TRBD1 (5 bases). The CDR3 is 12 amino acids. V lost 5 bases and J lost 3, with 5 bases in between. The CDR3 DNA is TGTGCCAGCAGTGGACACTACAATGAGCAGTTCTTC. Translation: CASSGHYNEQFF.

This chain connects TRBV7-3 to TRBJ1-1; a possible D gene is TRBD1 (6 bases). Per the germline V gene, CDR1 is SGHTA and CDR2 is FQGTGA. The CDR3 loop spans 14 amino acids. Trimming took 4 bases from V and 0 from J, leaving 9 bases between them. CDR3: CASSSRGMNTEAFF. CDR3 bases: TGTGCCAGCAGCTCCAGGGGTATGAACACTGAAGCTTTCTTT.

This clone was found a few times. V usage is TRBV5-3 and J usage is TRBJ1-1, with a tentative D call TRBD1 (6 bases). TRBV5-3 has ORF status, its function being uncertain. The CDR3 totals 15 residues. V was trimmed by 4 bases and J by 5 bases, leaving 18 bases between them. The CDR3 region has the DNA TGTGCCAGAAGCGCCACGACAGGTACGAGGACTGAAGCTTTCTTT. It translates to CARSATTGTRTEAFF.

This clone was observed a single time. CDR3 loop: CASSLEIAGQGETQYF. CDR3 in DNA: TGTGCCAGCAGCTTGGAGATAGCGGGGCAGGGGGAGACCCAGTACTTC. This sequence joins TRBV5-4 and TRBJ2-5, with 8 bases identical to TRBD2. This CDR3 contains 16 residues. CDR1 is SGHNT and CDR2 is YYREEE in the germline V gene (reference sequence). Trimming took 0 bases from V and 5 from J; bases not matched to a gene: 9.

The V and J genes are TRBV7-8 and TRBJ2-5, with D perhaps matching TRBD2 (6 bases). V was clipped by 1 base and J by 5 bases, with 14 bases between them. The germline CDR1 and CDR2 sequences are SGHVS and FQNEAQ. The CDR3 consists of 15 residues. The CDR3 DNA is TGTGCCAGCAGCTTAGGCGCCGGGAGCCCCGAGACCCAGTACTTC. This codes for CASSLGAGSPETQYF.

Only a few counts were recorded for this clone. The V and J genes are TRBV7-9 and TRBJ2-7, with D maybe TRBD1 (8 bases). Germline loops: CDR1 SEHNR, CDR2 FQNEAQ (reference sequence). CDR3 length: 14 residues. With 4 bases removed from V and 4 bases from J, the gap between germline ends came to 14 bases. The CDR3 spells CASSSTGEGYEQYF. CDR3 sequence (DNA): TGTGCCAGCAGCTCGACAGGGGAGGGGTACGAGCAGTACTTC.

This clone was detected a few times. The chain carries TRBV27 and TRBJ1-1; D may be TRBD1 (5 bases). The CDR3 loop spans 14 amino acids. With 5 bases removed from V and 0 bases from J, the gap between germline ends came to 10 bases. The germline CDR1 and CDR2 sequences are MNHEY and SMNVEV (reference sequence). CDR3 sequence reads: CASSRPGLNTEAFF. CDR3 nucleotides: TGTGCCAGCAGTCGGCCAGGGTTGAACACTGAAGCTTTCTTT.

The V gene is TRBV27, the J gene TRBJ1-1, with D possibly matching TRBD1 (6 bases). Germline assignment: CDR1 MNHEY and CDR2 SMNVEV (reference sequence). Trimming shortened V by 10 bases and J by 6 bases, and 18 bases separated the two germline ends. CDR3 length equals 13 residues. The CDR3 nucleotides are TGTGCCACCAGAAAAGGGGGAACATCTGAAGCTTTCTTT. This codes for CATRKGGTSEAFF.

This clone has only one observation. This chain uses TRBV28 with TRBJ1-5; TRBD1 matches at 8 bases. This CDR3 has 12 residues. V dropped 7 bases and J dropped 5; count of bases not matched to a gene: 1. Germline values: CDR1 MDHEN, CDR2 SYDVKM. The CDR3 spells CASKQGDQPQHF. In DNA form, the CDR3 reads TGTGCCAGCAAACAGGGGGATCAGCCCCAGCATTTT.

The chain links TRBV5-4 to TRBJ2-7, with D possibly TRBD1 on 6 matching bases. This CDR3 is built from 13 residues. V lost 3 bases to trimming and J lost 4 bases, with 11 bases between them. Germline-derived CDR1 and CDR2 are SGHNT and YYREEE (reference sequence). CDR3 in DNA: TGTGCCAGCAGCTACAGGGTGTCGTACGAGCAGTACTTC. It specifies CASSYRVSYEQYF.

This clone turned up a few times. The gene calls are TRBV5-1 and TRBJ1-1; unclear D gene. Germline V lookup: CDR1 SGHRS, CDR2 YFSETQ. The CDR3 sequence is 11 residues long. V was trimmed by 0 bases and J by 10 bases, leaving 7 bases between them. CDR3 protein: CASSLGETAFF. The CDR3, as DNA: TGCGCCAGCAGCTTGGGGGAGACAGCTTTCTTT.

This chain links TRBV4-1 with TRBJ2-5; 7 bases are shared with TRBD1. The J segment lost 2 bases and the V segment lost 0 bases, leaving 9 bases of the junction unmatched. The CDR3 runs to 17 residues. The V gene's germline CDR1 is MGHRA and CDR2 YSYEKL. CDR3 in amino acids: CASSQEPLGQEQETQYF. The CDR3 DNA sequence: TGCGCCAGCAGCCAAGAACCCCTAGGACAGGAACAAGAGACCCAGTACTTC.

V usage is TRBV11-2 and J usage is TRBJ1-4; 8 nucleotides align to TRBD1. The CDR3 loop spans 12 amino acids. Germline V gene data show CDR1 as SGHAT and CDR2 as FQNNGV. The ends lost 7 bases at V and 6 bases at J; junction bases unmatched: 1. DNA for the CDR3: TGTGCCAGCACAGGGGGCGATGAAAAACTGTTTTTT. Translating gives CASTGGDEKLFF.

This clone appeared a few times. The rearrangement joins TRBV5-1 to TRBJ2-1; no clear D gene. V was clipped by 0 bases and J by 6 bases, with 7 bases between them. The CDR3 is 13 amino acids. Germline loops: CDR1 SGHRS, CDR2 YFSETQ. CDR3 nucleotides: TGCGCCAGCAGCTTGGTGATCGGCAATGAGCAGTTCTTC. It codes for CASSLVIGNEQFF.